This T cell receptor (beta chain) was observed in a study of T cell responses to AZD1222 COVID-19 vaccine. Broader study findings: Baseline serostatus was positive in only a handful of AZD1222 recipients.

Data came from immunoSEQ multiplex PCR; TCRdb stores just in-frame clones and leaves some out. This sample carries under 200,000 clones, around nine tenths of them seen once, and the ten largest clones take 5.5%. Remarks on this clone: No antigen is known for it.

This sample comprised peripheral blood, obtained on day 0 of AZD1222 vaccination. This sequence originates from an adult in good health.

The CDR3 is CASSIFGWTGANVLTF. Here the CDR3 DNA reads TGTGCCAGTAGTATATTTGGGTGGACTGGGGCCAACGTCCTGACTTTC. The chain links TRBV19 to TRBJ2-6; D uncertain. The CDR3 loop spans 16 amino acids. V was shortened by 2 bases and J by 2 bases, with 10 bases between the two germline ends. In germline, CDR1 is LNHDA, CDR2 SQIVND (reference sequence).